This T cell receptor (beta chain) derives from a study of molecular identifiers for immune sequencing clone quantification. This clonotype showed up many times. One entry per CDR3 protein results from TCRdb running MiXCR on the PCR reads. Among about 640,000 distinct CDR3 sequences listed, about 20% were seen once. The germline V and J ends were trimmed by 0 bases and 7 bases, with 9 bases remaining between them. Germline V gene lookup returns CDR1 PRHDT and CDR2 FYEKMQ (reference sequence). The CDR3 has 13 amino acids. The chain is built from TRBV13 and TRBJ1-1; D remains ambiguous. The source of this sequence is a human donor in good health. Some libraries in this study had Jurkat cell RNA spiked in. Sequenced input: naive CD8+ T cells from blood, with Jurkat cell RNA spiked in. As to subset: FACS-sorted CD8+CD4-CCR7+CD45RA+ naive T cells. The CDR3 region is CASSLGHEVEAFF. Written as DNA, the CDR3 is TGTGCCAGCAGCTTAGGTCACGAAGTTGAAGCTTTCTTT.